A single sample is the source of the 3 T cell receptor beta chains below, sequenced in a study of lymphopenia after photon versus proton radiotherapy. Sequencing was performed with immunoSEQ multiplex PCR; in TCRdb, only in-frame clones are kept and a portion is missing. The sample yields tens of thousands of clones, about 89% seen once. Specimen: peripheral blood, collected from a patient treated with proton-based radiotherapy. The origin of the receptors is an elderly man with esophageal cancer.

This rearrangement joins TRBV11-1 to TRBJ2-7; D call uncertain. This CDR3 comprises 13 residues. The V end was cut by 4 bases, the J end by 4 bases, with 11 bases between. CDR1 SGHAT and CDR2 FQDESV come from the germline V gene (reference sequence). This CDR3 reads CASSSNVFYEQYF. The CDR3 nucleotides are TGTGCCAGCAGCTCCAATGTGTTTTACGAGCAGTACTTC. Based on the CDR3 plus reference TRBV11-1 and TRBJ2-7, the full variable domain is EAEVAQSPRYKITEKSQAVAFWCDPISGHATLYWYRQILGQGPELLVQFQDESVVDDSQLPKDRFSAERLKGVDSTLKIQPAELGDSAMYLCASSSNVFYEQYFGPGTRLTVT.

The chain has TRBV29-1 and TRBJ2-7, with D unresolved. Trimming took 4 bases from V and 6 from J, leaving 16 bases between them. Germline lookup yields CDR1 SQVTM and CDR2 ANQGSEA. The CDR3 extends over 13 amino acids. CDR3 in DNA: TGCAGCGTTGCCCGCCCAGGCAACGGCGAGCAGTACTTC. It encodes CSVARPGNGEQYF.

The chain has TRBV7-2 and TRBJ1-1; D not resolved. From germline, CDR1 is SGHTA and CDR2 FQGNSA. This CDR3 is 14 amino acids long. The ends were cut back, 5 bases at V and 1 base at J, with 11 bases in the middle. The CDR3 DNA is TGTGCCAGCAGCATCCGGACGGCGAACACTGAAGCTTTCTTT. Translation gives CASSIRTANTEAFF.